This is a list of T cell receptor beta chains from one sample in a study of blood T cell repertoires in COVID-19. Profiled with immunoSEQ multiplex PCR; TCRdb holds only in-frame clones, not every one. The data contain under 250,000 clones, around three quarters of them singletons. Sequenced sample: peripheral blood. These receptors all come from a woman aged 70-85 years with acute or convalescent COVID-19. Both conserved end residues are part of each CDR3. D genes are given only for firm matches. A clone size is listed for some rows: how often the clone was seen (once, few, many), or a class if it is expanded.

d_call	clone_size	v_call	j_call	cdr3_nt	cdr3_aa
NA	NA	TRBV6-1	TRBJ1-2	TGTGCCAGCAGTGAAGGTAACAGGGTCCTTCGGGGCTACACCTTC	CASSEGNRVLRGYTF
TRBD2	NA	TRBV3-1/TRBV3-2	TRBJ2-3	TGTGCCAGCAGCCAGAGTACGACTAGCGGCACAGATACGCAGTATTTT	CASSQSTTSGTDTQYF
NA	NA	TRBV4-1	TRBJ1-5	TGCGCCAGCAGCCAAGATCGCCAGAGCAATCAGCCCCAGCATTTT	CASSQDRQSNQPQHF
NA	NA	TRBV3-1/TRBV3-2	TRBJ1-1	TGTGCCAGCAGCCAAGATTGGGGCTCGTCCACTGAAGCTTTCTTT	CASSQDWGSSTEAFF
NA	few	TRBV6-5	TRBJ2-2	TGTGCCAGCTACCGGGAGAGCACCGGGGAGCTGTTTTTT	CASYRESTGELFF
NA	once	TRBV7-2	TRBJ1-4	TGTGCCAGCAGCTCGACTAATGAAAAACTGTTTTTT	CASSSTNEKLFF
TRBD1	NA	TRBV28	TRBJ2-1	TGTGCCAGCGAGGCAGGGGGCTACAATGAGCAGTTCTTC	CASEAGGYNEQFF
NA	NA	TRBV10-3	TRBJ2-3	TGTGCCATCAGACCGTCGGTAGCGACAGATACGCAGTATTTT	CAIRPSVATDTQYF
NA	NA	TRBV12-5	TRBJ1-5	TGTGCTAGTGCCCCCGGCAGTAGCCCAAATCAGCCCCAGCATTTT	CASAPGSSPNQPQHF
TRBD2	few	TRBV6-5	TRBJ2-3	TGTGCCAGCAGTACCGGACTAGCGGGAGTAGACACGCAGTATTTT	CASSTGLAGVDTQYF
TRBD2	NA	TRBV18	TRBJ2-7	TGTGCCAGCTCACCACTCGTGGTAGCGGGAGCCTACGAGCAGTACTTC	CASSPLVVAGAYEQYF
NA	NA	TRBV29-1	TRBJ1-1	TGCAGCGCTTCAGGAGGGCCCACTGAAGCTTTCTTT	CSASGGPTEAFF
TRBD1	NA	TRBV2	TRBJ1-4	TGTGCCAGCAGTGAAGCCCCGGACAGGGCGACTAATGAAAAACTGTTTTTT	CASSEAPDRATNEKLFF
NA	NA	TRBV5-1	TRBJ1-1	TGCGCCAGCAGCTTGTATAAGGGAGGAGAGACTGAAGCTTTCTTT	CASSLYKGGETEAFF
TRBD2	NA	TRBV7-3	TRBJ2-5	TGTGCCAGCAGCCGAGGAGCGGGGTCCCAAGAGACCCAGTACTTC	CASSRGAGSQETQYF
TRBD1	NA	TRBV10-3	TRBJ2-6	TGTGCCATCAGTCGATCCGGGACAGTTTATTCTGGGGCCAACGTCCTGACTTTC	CAISRSGTVYSGANVLTF
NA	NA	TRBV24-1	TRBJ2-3	TGTGCCACCAGGCCAACGACAGGGGAGGGAGATACGCAGTATTTT	CATRPTTGEGDTQYF
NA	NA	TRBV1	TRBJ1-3	TGCACCAGCAGCCAAGGGGACAGAGTTTCTGGAAACACCATATATTTT	CTSSQGDRVSGNTIYF